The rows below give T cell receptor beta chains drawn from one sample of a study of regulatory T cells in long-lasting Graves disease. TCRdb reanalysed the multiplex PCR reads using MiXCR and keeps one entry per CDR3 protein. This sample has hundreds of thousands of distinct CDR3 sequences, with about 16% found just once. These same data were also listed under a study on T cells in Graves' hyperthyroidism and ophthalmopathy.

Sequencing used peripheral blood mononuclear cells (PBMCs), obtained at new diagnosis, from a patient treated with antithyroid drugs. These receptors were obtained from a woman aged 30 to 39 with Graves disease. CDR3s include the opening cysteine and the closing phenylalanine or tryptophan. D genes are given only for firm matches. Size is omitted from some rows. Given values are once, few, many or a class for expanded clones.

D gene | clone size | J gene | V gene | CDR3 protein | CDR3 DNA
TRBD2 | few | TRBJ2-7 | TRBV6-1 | CASRHTSGGTYEQYF | TGTGCCAGCAGACATACTAGCGGGGGAACCTACGAGCAGTACTTC
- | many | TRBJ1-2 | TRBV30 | CAWKDGYTF | TGTGCCTGGAAAGATGGCTACACCTTC
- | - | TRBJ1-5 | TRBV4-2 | CASSQRTGEQPQHF | TGTGCCAGCAGCCAGCGGACGGGGGAGCAGCCCCAGCATTTT
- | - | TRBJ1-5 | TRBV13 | CASSSEGNQPQHF | TGTGCCAGCAGCTCCGAAGGTAATCAGCCCCAGCATTTT
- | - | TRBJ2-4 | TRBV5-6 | CASSWGFGTANIQYF | TGTGCCAGCAGCTGGGGGTTCGGTACAGCAAACATTCAGTACTTC
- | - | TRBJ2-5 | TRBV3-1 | CASSQPYRQETQYF | TGTGCCAGCAGCCAACCATACCGCCAAGAGACCCAGTACTTC
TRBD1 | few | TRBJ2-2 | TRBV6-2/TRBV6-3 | CASSSGTGFAGELFF | TGTGCCAGCAGCTCCGGGACAGGGTTCGCCGGGGAGCTGTTTTTT
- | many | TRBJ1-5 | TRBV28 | CASTILGLGQPQHF | TGTGCCAGCACTATCCTGGGACTTGGACAGCCCCAGCATTTT
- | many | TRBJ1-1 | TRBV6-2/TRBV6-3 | CASSPTPGQPRGTEAFF | TGTGCCAGCAGTCCGACCCCCGGACAGCCTAGGGGGACTGAAGCTTTCTTT
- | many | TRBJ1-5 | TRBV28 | CASSQGQPQHF | TGTGCCAGCAGTCAAGGTCAGCCCCAGCATTTT
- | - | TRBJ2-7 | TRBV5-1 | CASSQPGSYEQYF | TGCGCCAGCAGCCAACCGGGCTCCTACGAGCAGTACTTC
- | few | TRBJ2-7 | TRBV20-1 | CSATQGYPYEQYF | TGCAGTGCTACCCAGGGGTACCCCTACGAGCAGTACTTC
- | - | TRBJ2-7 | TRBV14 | CASSQDFRGQYF | TGTGCCAGCAGCCAAGATTTTAGAGGGCAGTACTTC
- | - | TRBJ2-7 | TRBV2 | CASSAGKQYF | TGTGCCAGCAGTGCCGGCAAGCAGTACTTC
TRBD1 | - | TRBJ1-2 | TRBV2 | CASSELGQNYGYTF | TGTGCCAGCAGTGAATTGGGACAGAACTATGGCTACACCTTC
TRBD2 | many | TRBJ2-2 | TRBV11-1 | CASSHPAGGAGELFF | TGTGCCAGCAGCCACCCTGCCGGGGGGGCCGGGGAGCTGTTTTTT
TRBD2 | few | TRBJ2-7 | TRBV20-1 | CSGARLREKREQYF | TGCAGCGGGGCCCGCCTGCGGGAGAAGAGGGAGCAGTACTTC
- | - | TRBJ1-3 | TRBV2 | CAGAGTSGNTIYF | TGTGCCGGGGCGGGAACGAGCGGAAACACCATATATTTT
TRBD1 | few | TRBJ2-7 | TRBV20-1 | CSARPMTGNYEQYF | TGCAGTGCTAGGCCTATGACAGGGAACTACGAGCAGTACTTC
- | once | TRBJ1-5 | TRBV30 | CAWSVVGVYNQPQHF | TGTGCCTGGAGTGTAGTCGGGGTATACAATCAGCCCCAGCATTTT
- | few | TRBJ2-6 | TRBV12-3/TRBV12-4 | CASNYLGGPGANVLTF | TGTGCCAGCAATTACCTGGGGGGTCCTGGGGCCAACGTCCTGACTTTC
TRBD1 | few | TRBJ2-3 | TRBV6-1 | CASSHRGNTDTQYF | TGTGCCAGCAGTCACAGGGGTAACACAGATACGCAGTATTTT
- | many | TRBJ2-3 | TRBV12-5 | CASGLLLGDTQYF | TGTGCTAGTGGTTTGTTGCTCGGGGATACGCAGTATTTT
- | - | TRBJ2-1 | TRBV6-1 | CASRVAESNEQFF | TGTGCCAGCAGAGTAGCGGAGAGCAATGAGCAGTTCTTC
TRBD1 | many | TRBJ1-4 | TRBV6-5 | CASSYSGQGELFF | TGTGCCAGCAGTTACTCCGGACAGGGGGAACTGTTTTTT
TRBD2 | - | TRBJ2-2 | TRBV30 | CAWSISGSDTGELFF | TGTGCCTGGAGTATTAGCGGGAGTGATACCGGGGAGCTGTTTTTT
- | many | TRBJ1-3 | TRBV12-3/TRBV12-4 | CASSLGYGGNTIYF | TGTGCCAGCAGTTTAGGGTATGGTGGAAACACCATATATTTT
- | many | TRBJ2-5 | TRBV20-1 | CSASRGRQETQYF | TGCAGTGCTAGTCGGGGGCGGCAAGAGACCCAGTACTTC
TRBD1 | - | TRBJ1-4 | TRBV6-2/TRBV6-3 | CASRKQGAQTTNEKLFF | TGTGCCAGCAGAAAACAGGGGGCGCAGACAACTAATGAAAAACTGTTTTTT
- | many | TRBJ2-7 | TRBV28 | CASSRDHFEQYF | TGTGCCAGCAGCCGGGATCACTTCGAGCAGTACTTC
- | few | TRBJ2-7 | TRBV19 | CASSIVDGRAYEQYF | TGTGCCAGTAGTATAGTTGACGGAAGAGCTTACGAGCAGTACTTC
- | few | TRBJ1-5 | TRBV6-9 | CASSYEGSWKGNQPQHF | TGTGCCAGCAGTTACGAGGGTTCGTGGAAGGGCAATCAGCCCCAGCATTTT
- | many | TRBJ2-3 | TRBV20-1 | CSAHMGFTDTQYF | TGCAGTGCCCACATGGGGTTCACAGATACGCAGTATTTT
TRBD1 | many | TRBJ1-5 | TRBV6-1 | CASSPDRDVWPQHF | TGTGCCAGCAGCCCGGACAGGGATGTTTGGCCCCAGCATTTT
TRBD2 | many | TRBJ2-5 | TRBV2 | CATLAGAGVQETQYF | TGTGCCACCCTAGCGGGAGCGGGGGTCCAAGAGACCCAGTACTTC
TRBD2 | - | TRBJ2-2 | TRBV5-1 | CASSLVGRGDTGELFF | TGCGCCAGCAGCTTGGTTGGGAGGGGCGACACCGGGGAGCTGTTTTTT
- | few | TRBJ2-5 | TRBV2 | CASSVEGKTQYF | TGTGCCAGCAGTGTGGAGGGAAAGACCCAGTACTTC
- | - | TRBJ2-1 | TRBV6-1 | CASSNTGPGEQFF | TGTGCCAGCAGTAACACAGGCCCGGGGGAGCAGTTCTTC
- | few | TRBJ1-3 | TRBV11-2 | CASSYGENTIYF | TGTGCCAGCAGCTACGGTGAAAACACCATATATTTT
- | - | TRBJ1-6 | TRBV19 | CASSKSGGVQGSPLHF | TGTGCCAGTAGTAAGTCGGGGGGAGTACAAGGATCACCCCTCCACTTT
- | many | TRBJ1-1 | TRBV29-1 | CSVSGTLRRTEAFF | TGCAGCGTTTCCGGGACACTTAGGAGAACTGAAGCTTTCTTT
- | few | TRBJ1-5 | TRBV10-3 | CATAVALSNQPQHF | TGTGCCACCGCGGTGGCTTTGAGCAATCAGCCCCAGCATTTT
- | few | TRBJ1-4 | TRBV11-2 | CASSFEVRVTNEKLFF | TGTGCCAGCAGCTTCGAAGTCAGGGTTACTAATGAAAAACTGTTTTTT
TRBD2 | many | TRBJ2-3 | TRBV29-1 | CSVAGTRGADTQYF | TGCAGCGTTGCCGGGACTAGAGGGGCAGATACGCAGTATTTT
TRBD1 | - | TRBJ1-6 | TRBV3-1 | CASSQDQGVTWSPLHF | TGTGCCAGCAGCCAAGATCAGGGGGTTACTTGGTCACCCCTCCACTTT
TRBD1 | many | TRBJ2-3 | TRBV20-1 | CSAPDRGEDTQYF | TGCAGTGCTCCGGACAGGGGGGAGGATACGCAGTATTTT
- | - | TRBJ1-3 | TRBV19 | CASSSGPSAGNTIYF | TGTGCCAGTAGTTCGGGACCGTCGGCTGGAAACACCATATATTTT
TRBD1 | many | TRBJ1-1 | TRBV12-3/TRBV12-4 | CASGPRQQGAGTEAFF | TGTGCCAGCGGCCCCCGCCAACAGGGGGCAGGGACTGAAGCTTTCTTT
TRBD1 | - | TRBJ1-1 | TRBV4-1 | CASSPRQGANTEAFF | TGCGCCAGCAGCCCGCGACAGGGGGCGAACACTGAAGCTTTCTTT
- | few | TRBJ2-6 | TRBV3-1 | CASSPRLGSGANVLTF | TGTGCCAGCAGCCCCCGACTAGGGTCAGGGGCCAACGTCCTGACTTTC
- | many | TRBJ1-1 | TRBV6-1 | CTTVQQVGTEAFF | TGTACTACTGTGCAACAAGTAGGCACTGAAGCTTTCTTT
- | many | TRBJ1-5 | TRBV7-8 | CASSPPRRLGGNQPQHF | TGTGCCAGCAGCCCTCCAAGGAGACTGGGGGGCAATCAGCCCCAGCATTTT
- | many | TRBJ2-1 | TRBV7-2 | CASSLRGRQGFHNEQFF | TGTGCCAGCAGCTTAAGAGGTCGCCAGGGGTTTCACAATGAGCAGTTCTTC
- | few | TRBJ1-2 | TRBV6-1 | CASSEAHERGYTF | TGTGCCAGCAGTGAAGCTCACGAACGGGGCTACACCTTC
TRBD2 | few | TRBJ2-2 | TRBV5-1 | CASSVRLAGGKNTGELFF | TGCGCCAGCAGCGTCCGACTAGCGGGAGGGAAGAACACCGGGGAGCTGTTTTTT
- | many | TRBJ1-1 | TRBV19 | CASIRSHSMNTEAFF | TGTGCCAGTATTCGCTCTCACAGCATGAACACTGAAGCTTTCTTT
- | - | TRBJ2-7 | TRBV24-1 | CATSDARRPGQQYF | TGTGCCACCAGTGATGCCCGACGGCCGGGACAACAGTACTTC